The entry that follows covers one T cell receptor (beta chain) sequence. This clone has a single count. Its antigen specificity is not known. Within one base of it there is no much larger clone, and no base qualities were kept. This specimen comes from a study of cytomegalovirus exposure and HLA in healthy donors (dated by TCRdb to between 2016 and 2019). As for the study more broadly: According to an earlier analysis of several hundred of the donors, about 179 million T cells yielded 90 million to 130 million unique TCR beta sequences and more than 250 Gb of sequence data. Typing coverage varied by locus: roughly 629-630 donors for A, B, C, DRB1 and DQB1; roughly 560 for DQA1; about 590 for DPA1; roughly 470 for DPB1. The T cell repertoires of about 700 subjects were profiled by immunosequencing and related to cytomegalovirus serostatus. An early release that covered roughly 600 HLA-typed donors contained approximately 320 gigabases of sequencing data and tens of millions of unique TCR sequences. Among some 410 genotyped donors of the cohort, an average of around 240,000 unique TCR beta nucleotide sequences were sequenced per donor, roughly 20% of them non-productive. HLA typing included class I and class II loci at four-digit resolution. A later genetic analysis took genome-wide SNP genotypes for 398 of the 666 donors and used that subset as a discovery cohort. The study was designed to test whether signatures of past pathogen exposure could be identified by cataloging public T cell receptors. The study combined high-throughput TCR immunosequencing, statistical association of individual TCRs with disease status, and machine learning to predict cytomegalovirus infection status. Of the roughly 400 genotyped donors, about 84% fell in the genetic ancestry cluster associated with self-reported Caucasian donors. All discovery cohort repertoires had been generated on a single sequencing platform. In a later analysis, previously published TCR beta repertoires from 500 to 750 donors were re-analyzed and high-resolution HLA genotyping was added so that TCR occurrence patterns could be studied. Rather than drawing on any new phenotypic data, the later analysis identified candidate immune exposures from TCR beta sequences and the way those sequences occurred across donors. Donor age, sex, ethnicity and CMV serostatus were collected together with the repertoire data. In addition to the first cohort of 666 subjects, a separate validation cohort of under 150 different subjects was used. A few DR-DQ haplotypes were treated as single units for association and clustering because of strong linkage in the cohort. In an earlier analysis of over 550 of the donors, high-throughput TCR beta sequencing was used to judge whether each TCR beta V gene segment behaved as functional or pseudogenic.

Broad study findings and their caveats: Roughly uniform sequencing depth across donors was assumed in presence/absence analyses, although this assumption may not hold. Assigning TCR associations to individual alleles was difficult when HLA alleles, especially DR and DQ, strongly co-occurred. Correlated functional status among segregating V segments might reflect linkage disequilibrium, but an unknown experimental factor could not be ruled out. The study gave a list of 150 to 200 TCR beta chains associated with cytomegalovirus. A later analysis found that most CMV-associated TCR beta chains appeared HLA-restricted, with HLA associations seemingly driven largely by CMV exposure. In a later analysis, TCR association rates were found to vary across HLA loci, with the most associated TCRs seen for DRB1 alleles and the fewest for HLA-C alleles. The sequencing pipeline was judged likely to have produced a cluster of highly shared sequence variants as a technical artifact. In both the original and validation cohorts, the classifier was reported to diagnose cytomegalovirus status with high specificity and sensitivity. A later analysis associated about 17,000 TCR beta sequences with specific HLA alleles at a false discovery rate of 0.05. Compared with the 666-donor mean, donors in an Asian-associated ancestry cluster had fewer N-insertions in productive TCRs, according to a later genetic analysis. In a later analysis, HLA-associated TCR beta chains were found to be more clonally expanded and to have lower generation probabilities than equally common non-associated chains. The cohort was sequenced for TCR beta chains only, and without alpha or paired-chain data the features that could be detected were limited. According to the authors, the approach could potentially be generalized to other disease states and immunological phenotypes. A further reported finding was that TCR beta sequences accurately predicted the HLA-A and HLA-B alleles for most subjects in the first cohort. Three of the identified cytomegalovirus-associated TCR beta chains were confirmed in vitro to be specific for cytomegalovirus antigens. In an earlier analysis of some 540 of the donors, most TCR beta V segments appeared in productive rearrangements about 90% or about 30% of the time, broadly matching IMGT annotations. HLA typing was unavailable for some donors at each locus, so association tests used only the typed subset. Immune exposure information for the cohort was limited to CMV serostatus. A later analysis reported that several top co-occurrence clusters appeared linked to parvovirus B19, influenza, CMV and Epstein-Barr virus. Most TCR sequences were observed very rarely across donors, whereas some public TCRs were present in many individuals. A later genetic analysis associated a missense DCLRE1C variant with V-gene and J-gene trimming of TCR beta chains, and an independent cohort replicated the association. Some IMGT-functional V segments, including TRBV6-2 and TRBV6-3, could not be told apart with the 87-base-pair reads, so those segments were excluded. The earlier analysis of about 600 of the donors excluded approximately 17 rarely observed V segments, including chromosome 9 orphons, because counts were too low.

To prepare the library, the immunoSEQ multiplex PCR assay was applied. A mixture of 60 forward primers for TCR Vbeta segments and 13 reverse primers for TCR Jbeta segments was used in the multiplex PCR. The CDR3 region of rearranged TCR beta genes was amplified from genomic DNA with a multiplex PCR assay. The Illumina HiSeq System was used to sequence the amplified TCR beta libraries as 87-base-pair reads. In the paper's pipeline: In a later analysis, about 80 million unique TCR beta chains were counted across the roughly 610 repertoires, and about 9.9 million of these chains were shared by at least two donors. Raw reads were error-corrected and collapsed into unique sequences by a nearest-neighbor algorithm in which closely related sequences were merged to remove PCR and sequencing errors. To assign V, D and J gene segments, CDR3 sequences were aligned to IMGT reference sequences. For a sequence to be retained, a match of at least six nucleotides was required to both a V gene segment and a J gene segment. Rearrangements were called productive when the CDR3 lacked stop codons and stayed in frame with V and J; all others were non-productive. CDR3 was defined according to IMGT convention as the region running from the second conserved V-encoded cysteine to the conserved J-encoded phenylalanine. The earlier analysis of approximately 500 of the donors excluded sequences that lacked an unambiguous match to a single V gene segment. In an earlier analysis of approximately 590 of the donors, V segments were called functional above 56.7% productive rearrangements and were called segregating when the between-donor standard deviation exceeded 5%. A statistical classification framework was built to diagnose cytomegalovirus status from the catalog of TCR beta chain sequences. V and J gene assignment, in a later analysis, came from comparing TCR nucleotide sequences with IMGT/GENE-DB human TR gene sequences. A later analysis assigned CDR3 sequences and most-parsimonious VDJ recombination scenarios with the TCRdist pipeline. In a later analysis, each TCR beta chain was defined by its CDR3 amino acid sequence together with its V-gene family, and reads lacking a unique V-gene family were excluded. To address suspected cross-contamination and a sequencing artifact, a later analysis removed 450 to 700 highly shared, low-generation-probability nucleotide sequences. A later analysis calculated a clonal expansion index for each public chain from normalized within-repertoire ranks of inferred template counts. Generation probabilities in a later analysis came from a VDJ recombination model fitted to out-of-frame rearrangements, and those results were checked against IGoR. In a later analysis, TCR-TCR, TCR-HLA and TCR-CMV co-occurrence was scored with hypergeometric tests, and a repertoire-size bias correction was applied to TCR pairs. In a later analysis, false discovery rates were estimated by permuting HLA or CMV assignments 20 times. In a later analysis, co-occurring TCRs were grouped with DBSCAN, and TCRdist sequence similarity was added when clustering was performed within HLA-allele-positive subsets. Repertoires with fewer than 30,000 or more than 120,000 public chains, plus five repertoires with anomalous nucleotide sharing, were excluded from co-occurrence clustering. In TCRdb, the immuneACCESS table is reduced to in-frame sequences with V and J assigned. These tables do not hold every clone; where another copy was compared, an unresolved V gene accounts for under half, and the others remain unexplained. V and J calls and clone size come straight from that table; D and trimming were deduced from the DNA. The sample contains about 120,000 clones, 60% to 85% of them found a single time. The ten largest account for 2.7% of the sample.

Measured from the cysteine to the phenylalanine, the CDR3 is 16 residues long. Just CDR3 DNA is preserved here, 48 bases in frame from base 1. V lost 5 bases and J lost 5 bases, and the count of bases not matched to a germline gene is 13. CDR1 LNHDA and CDR2 SQIVND are derived from the germline V gene (reference sequence). The cohort was made up of several hundred healthy bone marrow donors. All cohort members were sampled while nominally healthy, although unrecorded immune exposures were likely present. The donor was CMV seropositive and was included in the group of 250 to 350 seropositive cohort members. Each donor provided a peripheral blood sample, and peripheral blood mononuclear cells were used for TCR beta sequencing. The Qiagen DNeasy Blood Extraction Kit was used to extract genomic DNA from the blood cell samples.

The TCR sequence derives from a woman aged 40 to 49 in good health and CMV-seropositive. The V and J segments used are TRBV19 and TRBJ1-2; the central 8 bases match TRBD1. Sequencing was performed on PBMCs. The bases are TGTGCCAGTAGTCCCACTCGACAGGGGCGAACTTATGGCTACACCTTC. Translated, it gives CASSPTRQGRTYGYTF.